What follows is one T cell receptor (beta chain) and its context. This entry is derived from a study of blood T cell repertoires in COVID-19. For the study at large: COVID-19 samples collected from the United States, Italy and Spain covered acute and convalescent phases.

This CDR3 region has 16 residues. Germline CDR1 and CDR2: ENHRY and SYGVKD. V gave up 0 bases and J gave up 7 bases; unmatched junction bases: 9. Enrolment of Seattle patients took place during active infection, and they were followed longitudinally. Here immunoSEQ multiplex PCR was the method, and the copy in TCRdb shows in-frame clones only, minus some. The sample carries 100,000 to 150,000 clones, roughly 90% recorded once. The material sequenced was peripheral blood. This TCR derives from a man aged 45-65 years with COVID-19, enrolled during active disease. The J gene is TRBJ2-1, the V gene TRBV10-3; 7 nucleotides agree with TRBD1. Here the CDR3 reads CAISESRGGAGNEQFF. The DNA of the CDR3 is TGTGCCATCAGTGAGTCGAGAGGGGGCGCTGGGAATGAGCAGTTCTTC.